Listed below are T cell receptor beta chains from one sample, sequenced in a study of shared clonotypes between healthy human individuals. TCRdb's table, derived via immunoSEQ multiplex PCR, lists solely in-frame clones and lacks some. The repertoire holds about 700,000 clones, with roughly 70% as singletons. The sequencing input was memory CD4+ T cells sorted from blood. These receptors all come from a woman younger than 45 in good health. CDR3s include the opening cysteine and the closing phenylalanine or tryptophan. The D gene is left open where the match is weak. Clone sizes are given selectively: once, few, many, or a class where the clone is expanded.

abundance,d_gene,j_gene,v_gene,CDR3aa,CDR3nt
.,TRBD2,TRBJ2-1,TRBV4-1,CASSHWTSGREREQFF,TGCGCCAGCAGCCATTGGACTAGCGGGAGGGAAAGGGAGCAGTTCTTC
.,TRBD1,TRBJ1-5,TRBV28,CASSLRGQGDQPQHF,TGTGCCAGCAGTTTAAGAGGACAGGGGGATCAGCCCCAGCATTTT
.,TRBD1,TRBJ1-1,TRBV28,CASRDRGTPTEAFF,TGTGCCAGCAGGGACAGGGGGACCCCCACTGAAGCTTTCTTT
.,.,TRBJ2-1,TRBV7-9,CAVGQGRRREQFF,TGTGCCGTAGGGCAGGGTAGGCGTCGGGAGCAGTTCTTC
.,.,TRBJ1-1,TRBV27,CASSPIAQVNTEAFF,TGTGCCAGCAGCCCGATCGCACAGGTGAACACTGAAGCTTTCTTT
.,.,TRBJ2-7,TRBV7-2,CASSLAYEAYEQYF,TGTGCCAGCAGCTTAGCGTATGAGGCCTACGAGCAGTACTTC
once,TRBD2,TRBJ2-1,TRBV11-3,CASSLGLASEQFF,TGTGCCAGCAGCTTGGGACTAGCAAGTGAGCAGTTCTTC
.,TRBD1,TRBJ1-1,TRBV11-2,CASSPGTGTEAFF,TGTGCCAGCAGCCCCGGGACAGGCACTGAAGCTTTCTTT
few,.,TRBJ2-2,TRBV4-1,CASSLTGHSPGELFF,TGCGCCAGCAGCCTTACGGGCCATTCCCCCGGGGAGCTGTTTTTT
.,TRBD2,TRBJ2-3,TRBV5-1,CASSLTPVGGGGSTDTQYF,TGCGCCAGCAGCTTGACCCCGGTCGGTGGCGGGGGAAGCACAGATACGCAGTATTTT
.,TRBD2,TRBJ2-1,TRBV28,CASSNEQREGNEQFF,TGTGCCAGCAGCAACGAGCAGCGGGAGGGCAATGAGCAGTTCTTC
.,.,TRBJ2-2,TRBV5-1,CASSLTGNTGELFF,TGCGCCAGCAGCTTGACGGGGAACACCGGGGAGCTGTTTTTT
many,TRBD2,TRBJ2-7,TRBV18,CASSPGSGTNYEQYF,TGTGCCAGCTCACCTGGATCAGGGACTAACTACGAGCAGTACTTC
.,.,TRBJ2-7,TRBV23-1,CASSQLRRVTIYEQYF,TGCGCCAGCAGTCAATTACGGCGGGTCACGATCTACGAGCAGTACTTC
.,TRBD2,TRBJ2-3,TRBV28,CASSLYASRSGRDTQYF,TGTGCCAGCAGTTTATACGCGTCGCGGAGCGGGAGAGATACGCAGTATTTT
.,.,TRBJ2-2,TRBV5-4,CASSLAGVAGELFF,TGTGCCAGCAGCTTGGCAGGGGTGGCCGGGGAGCTGTTTTTT
.,.,TRBJ1-2,TRBV7-9,CASIPGPDNYGYTF,TGTGCCAGCATACCCGGGCCTGATAACTATGGCTACACCTTC
.,.,TRBJ1-2,TRBV4-1,CASSQQTENYGYTF,TGCGCCAGCAGCCAACAGACCGAAAACTATGGCTACACCTTC
.,TRBD2,TRBJ2-7,TRBV28,CASRPHSGRASYEQYF,TGTGCCAGCAGACCTCATAGCGGGAGGGCCTCCTACGAGCAGTACTTC
once,TRBD2,TRBJ2-5,TRBV27,CASSLRTSSSQETQYF,TGTGCCAGCAGCCTACGGACTAGCAGTTCTCAAGAGACCCAGTACTTC
.,.,TRBJ2-2,TRBV7-7,CASSLVLAPTGELFF,TGTGCCAGCAGCTTAGTTCTAGCGCCCACCGGGGAGCTGTTTTTT
.,TRBD1,TRBJ1-2,TRBV6-5,CASSSVDRENYTF,TGTGCCAGCAGTTCCGTCGACAGGGAAAACTACACCTTC
.,.,TRBJ2-1,TRBV15,CATSRDPVGGAFF,TGTGCCACCAGCAGAGATCCGGTCGGGGGTGCTTTCTTC
.,TRBD1,TRBJ2-4,TRBV18,CASSLGTANLNIQYF,TGTGCCAGCTCACTGGGGACAGCCAATCTAAACATTCAGTACTTC
.,.,TRBJ2-1,TRBV10-3,CAISEGKRNNEQFF,TGTGCCATCAGTGAGGGTAAACGGAACAATGAGCAGTTCTTC
.,.,TRBJ2-7,TRBV28,CASSSAISYEQYF,TGTGCCAGCAGTTCCGCCATCTCCTACGAGCAGTACTTC
.,TRBD1,TRBJ1-3,TRBV9,CASSDRTGGTFSGNTIYF,TGTGCCAGCAGCGACCGGACAGGGGGAACCTTCTCTGGAAACACCATATATTTT
.,.,TRBJ1-4,TRBV6-5,CATATGRIKEKLFF,TGTGCCACAGCAACAGGGAGGATAAAAGAAAAACTGTTTTTT
.,.,TRBJ2-5,TRBV5-6,CASSWEPQETQYF,TGTGCCAGCAGCTGGGAACCACAAGAGACCCAGTACTTC
.,.,TRBJ1-2,TRBV7-9,CASSPGGSYGYTF,TGTGCCAGCAGCCCAGGAGGGTCCTATGGCTACACCTTC
.,.,TRBJ1-6,TRBV2,CASSRTASVNSPLHF,TGTGCCAGCAGTCGGACAGCCTCAGTTAATTCACCCCTCCACTTT
.,TRBD2,TRBJ2-1,TRBV10-2,CASRLAANNEQFF,TGCGCCAGCAGACTAGCGGCCAACAATGAGCAGTTCTTC
once,TRBD2,TRBJ2-2,TRBV2,CATSSGANTGELFF,TGTGCCACTTCCAGCGGGGCCAACACCGGGGAGCTGTTTTTT
.,.,TRBJ2-1,TRBV28,CASRRSWGGDEQFF,TGTGCCAGCAGGCGATCTTGGGGGGGCGATGAGCAGTTCTTC
.,.,TRBJ2-1,TRBV4-1,CASSQAAGQSNSYNEQFF,TGCGCCAGCAGCCAAGCCGCCGGACAGTCAAACTCCTACAATGAGCAGTTCTTC
.,TRBD2,TRBJ2-7,TRBV6-6,CASSSTSGSSGEQYF,TGTGCCAGCAGTTCTACTAGCGGGAGCTCAGGCGAGCAGTACTTC
.,.,TRBJ2-7,TRBV25-1,CASSPAGSYEQYF,TGTGCCAGCAGTCCGGCAGGGTCGTACGAGCAGTACTTC
.,.,TRBJ2-7,TRBV29-1,CSVEDNSYEQYF,TGCAGCGTTGAAGATAACAGCTACGAGCAGTACTTC
.,.,TRBJ2-7,TRBV7-8,CASSFGPSSSYEQYF,TGTGCCAGCAGCTTCGGGCCCAGCAGTTCCTACGAGCAGTACTTC
.,TRBD1,TRBJ2-3,TRBV4-1,CASSHPGQGDTDTQYF,TGCGCCAGCAGCCACCCGGGACAGGGAGATACAGATACGCAGTATTTT
.,.,TRBJ1-2,TRBV10-1,CASSPGTFYGYTF,TGCGCCAGCAGTCCAGGGACCTTCTATGGCTACACCTTC
.,.,TRBJ2-1,TRBV7-6,CASSLDPRALNEQFF,TGTGCCAGCAGCTTGGACCCTAGGGCCCTCAATGAGCAGTTCTTC
.,.,TRBJ2-7,TRBV28,CASKDSNYEQYF,TGTGCCAGCAAAGACAGCAACTACGAGCAGTACTTC
.,.,TRBJ1-2,TRBV6-1,CASSEDAGLRHYTF,TGTGCCAGCAGTGAAGATGCGGGGCTGCGACACTACACCTTC
.,.,TRBJ1-5,TRBV5-4,CASSLVPGDQPQHF,TGTGCCAGCAGCTTGGTCCCAGGAGATCAGCCCCAGCATTTT
.,.,TRBJ2-7,TRBV7-2,CASSASGTLYEQYF,TGTGCCAGCAGCGCCTCCGGGACTCTCTACGAGCAGTACTTC
few,TRBD2,TRBJ2-7,TRBV19,CASSRTSGRYEQYF,TGTGCCAGTTCCCGGACTAGCGGGAGATACGAGCAGTACTTC